These T cell receptor beta chains were read from a single sample in a study of T-cell memory formation after mild COVID-19. TCRdb used MiXCR to reprocess the 5' RACE reads, holding one entry per CDR3 protein. The sample has 150,000 to 200,000 distinct CDR3 sequences; roughly 31% are singletons. The sample consisted of PBMCs or a T cell subset sorted from them (not recorded which). The receptor source for this set is an adult woman who had mild COVID-19 (a few samples of this study predate the infection). Cell type and time point are not known. The CDR3 runs from the conserved cysteine through the conserved F or W.

j_gene | len | v_gene | CDR3aa
TRBJ1-5 | 14 | TRBV5-1 | CASSLGSSNQPQHF
TRBJ2-1 | 15 | TRBV6-5 | CASSYKTSGTDEQFF
TRBJ1-2 | 12 | TRBV29-1 | CSVEDRGYGYTF
TRBJ2-4 | 15 | TRBV9 | CASSPEGLAKNIQYF
TRBJ1-2 | 12 | TRBV6-2/TRBV6-3 | CASNSVFYGYTF
TRBJ1-2 | 11 | TRBV29-1 | CSCGANYGYTF
TRBJ2-5 | 12 | TRBV18 | CASSPAGLTQYF
TRBJ1-5 | 13 | TRBV29-1 | CSVGTGSNQPQHF
TRBJ1-4 | 15 | TRBV4-2 | CASSQGQGQYEKLFF
TRBJ2-1 | 15 | TRBV24-1 | CATSRRTSGRNEQFF
TRBJ1-2 | 13 | TRBV12-3/TRBV12-4 | CASSPGGTAIYTF